Below are 18 T cell receptor beta chains sequenced from a single sample in a study of radiation and T cells in renal cell carcinoma. Generated by immunoSEQ multiplex PCR, the TCRdb table keeps only in-frame clones and is missing some. The table includes under 20,000 clones, roughly 62% detected once. Treatment reported: 15 Gy SBRT to primary tumor, nephrectomy 4 weeks later. The sequencing here drew on tumor tissue, taken from a patient whose treatment included radiotherapy and nephrectomy. The receptor set was obtained from a woman between 70 and 85 years old with renal cell carcinoma.

The genes are TRBV19 and TRBJ1-5; 9 bases agree with TRBD1. CDR1 is LNHDA, CDR2 SQIVND, per germline (reference sequence). This CDR3 has 14 residues. Losses at the gene ends were 7 bases for V and 6 bases for J; bases not matched to a gene: 7. DNA of the CDR3: TGTGCCAGTATTCGACAGGGGGTCGGTCAGCCCCAGCATTTT. Translated: CASIRQGVGQPQHF.

The gene calls are TRBV27 and TRBJ1-5; D is perhaps TRBD1 (6 bases). V was trimmed by 4 bases and J by 6 bases, leaving 16 bases between them. The CDR3 is made up of 15 amino acids. CDR1 and CDR2 from the germline V gene are MNHEY and SMNVEV (reference sequence). Here the CDR3 reads CASSSLQGLGQPQHF. The CDR3 DNA is TGTGCCAGCAGTTCCCTTCAGGGGCTAGGTCAGCCCCAGCATTTT.

This clone was counted a few times. The genes are TRBV18 and TRBJ2-7; D ambiguous. Germline-derived CDR1 and CDR2 are KGHSH and LQKENI. The V end lost 1 base, the J end lost 6 bases, and 7 bases lay between the germline ends. The CDR3 runs to 12 residues. CDR3 amino acids: CASSPQLPEQYF. CDR3 DNA: TGTGCCAGCTCACCACAGCTACCCGAGCAGTACTTC.

The chain is built from TRBV6-5 and TRBJ1-4; possible D gene TRBD1, 6 bases. Germline CDR1 MNHEY, CDR2 SVGAGI. V lost 0 bases and J lost 3, with 8 bases in between. This CDR3 has 15 residues. CDR3: CASSYSGGPNEKLFF. DNA for the CDR3: TGTGCCAGCAGTTACTCCGGGGGGCCTAATGAAAAACTGTTTTTT.

V and J are TRBV5-1 and TRBJ2-5; tentative D call: TRBD2 (5 bases). This CDR3 region has 13 residues. Germline assignment: CDR1 SGHRS and CDR2 YFSETQ. Trimming shortened V by 2 bases and J by 0 bases, and 5 bases separated the two germline ends. Here the CDR3 DNA reads TGCGCCAGCAGCTTCGGGGACCAAGAGACCCAGTACTTC. Residues: CASSFGDQETQYF.

V and J are TRBV9 and TRBJ2-3, with 9 bases fitting TRBD2. This CDR3 region has 16 residues. The germline CDR1 and CDR2 sequences are SGDLS and YYNGEE. With V trimmed by 1 base and J by 2 bases, 5 bases remained unmatched. This CDR3 reads CASSVKAGGLTDTQYF. The DNA of the CDR3 is TGTGCCAGCAGCGTAAAAGCGGGGGGCCTCACAGATACGCAGTATTTT.

There are a few counts of this clone. This sequence joins TRBV4-1 and TRBJ2-5, with D unclear. Germline-derived CDR1 and CDR2 are MGHRA and YSYEKL. V was clipped by 1 base and J by 3 bases, with 6 bases between them. This CDR3 spans 13 amino acids. CDR3 DNA: TGCGCCAGCAGCCAAGCAGGTGAAGAGACCCAGTACTTC. Its translation: CASSQAGEETQYF.

Relative to its sample, this clone is medium-sized. The chain recombines TRBV11-3 with TRBJ1-2; 8 nucleotides match TRBD1. V dropped 4 bases and J dropped 5; count of bases not matched to a gene: 12. This CDR3 region has 16 residues. Germline V gives CDR1 SGHNT, CDR2 YENEEA. The CDR3 protein is CASSSPLDRGGYGYTF. As DNA, the CDR3 is TGTGCCAGCAGCTCTCCCCTCGACAGGGGAGGATATGGCTACACCTTC.

The CDR3: CASSLGPGNIQYF. CDR3 nucleotide sequence: TGTGCCAGCAGTTTAGGGCCGGGAAACATTCAGTACTTC. The chain recombines TRBV27 with TRBJ2-4; D ambiguous. The CDR3 is 13 amino acids. Germline CDR1 is MNHEY and CDR2 is SMNVEV (reference sequence). With 2 bases removed from V and 6 bases from J, the gap between germline ends came to 8 bases.

The J gene is TRBJ1-2, the V gene TRBV25-1, with D perhaps matching TRBD1 (5 bases). The CDR3 is made up of 14 amino acids. Germline lookup yields CDR1 MGHDK and CDR2 SYGVNS. Trimming stripped 2 bases from V and 0 bases from J, with 7 bases between. This chain's CDR3 is CASSEPGSNYGYTF. CDR3 in DNA: TGTGCCAGCAGTGAACCAGGGTCTAACTATGGCTACACCTTC.

The chain recombines TRBV14 with TRBJ1-1; D remains unclear. The CDR3 contains 14 residues. CDR1 SGHDN and CDR2 FVKESK come from the germline V gene. The V end lost 1 base, the J end lost 0 bases, and 6 bases lay between the germline ends. The CDR3: CASSQGRLNTEAFF. The DNA of the CDR3 is TGTGCCAGCAGCCAAGGCCGTTTGAACACTGAAGCTTTCTTT.

This clone was counted only a few times. This chain uses TRBV6-4 with TRBJ1-1; a possible D gene is TRBD1 (5 bases). Germline CDR1 and CDR2: MRHNA and SNTAGT. The CDR3 loop spans 15 amino acids. Trimming removed 4 bases from V and 2 bases from J, with 14 bases in between. The CDR3 bases are TGTGCCAGCAGTGTTTCTGGGGGTTCCAACACTGAAGCTTTCTTT. This gives the protein CASSVSGGSNTEAFF.

This chain connects TRBV28 to TRBJ2-2, with TRBD1 identical over 8 bases. The V gene's germline CDR1 is MDHEN and CDR2 SYDVKM. V lost 6 bases to trimming and J lost 1 base; unmatched junction nucleotides: 4. The CDR3 length is 15 residues. The CDR3 DNA follows: TGTGCCAGCAGACGGGACAGGCAGAACACCGGGGAGCTGTTTTTT. It codes for CASRRDRQNTGELFF.

This sequence joins TRBV19 and TRBJ1-2; possible D gene TRBD1, 6 bases. With 6 bases removed from V and 0 bases from J, the gap between germline ends came to 11 bases. The V gene's germline CDR1 is LNHDA and CDR2 SQIVND (reference sequence). CDR3 length: 14 residues. CDR3 in DNA: TGTGCCAGTAGGACCACAGGGCCTAACTATGGCTACACCTTC. It encodes CASRTTGPNYGYTF.

The chain recombines TRBV7-3 with TRBJ2-2, with 8 bases lining up with TRBD2. The CDR3 is made up of 16 amino acids. Germline V gives CDR1 SGHTA, CDR2 FQGTGA. J gave up 4 bases and V 6 bases, and 10 bases lay outside the gene matches. The CDR3 protein is CASSIGAGGSTGELFF. For the CDR3, the DNA is TGTGCCAGCAGTATCGGTGCGGGGGGAAGCACCGGGGAGCTGTTTTTT. The complete variable domain, with remaining parts taken from reference TRBV7-3 and TRBJ2-2, reads GAGVSQTPSNKVTEKGKYVELRCDPISGHTALYWYRQSLGQGPEFLIYFQGTGAADDSGLPNDRFFAVRPEGSVSTLKIQRTERGDSAVYLCASSIGAGGSTGELFFGEGSRLTVL.

Judged by abundance, this clone is medium-sized. The V gene is TRBV27, the J gene TRBJ2-7; no reliable D call. The CDR3 is 16 amino acids. The V and J ends lost 5 bases and 0 bases respectively, with 17 bases between them. Germline lookup yields CDR1 MNHEY and CDR2 SMNVEV (reference sequence). For the CDR3, the DNA is TGTGCCAGCAGTCCTACCCCGACTCGGAACTCCTACGAGCAGTACTTC. This codes for CASSPTPTRNSYEQYF.

The V and J genes are TRBV30 and TRBJ2-7; D is uncertain. With 3 bases removed from V and 1 base from J, the gap between germline ends came to 13 bases. This CDR3 is 14 amino acids long. Per germline, CDR1 GTSNPN and CDR2 SVGIG (reference sequence). CDR3 DNA sequence: TGTGCCTGGAGCCTCGCCGGACCATCCTACGAGCAGTACTTC. Translation gives CAWSLAGPSYEQYF.

The genes are TRBV5-1 and TRBJ1-1; D unresolved. V was trimmed by 0 bases and J by 1 base, leaving 7 bases between them. The CDR3 has 14 amino acids. Germline values: CDR1 SGHRS, CDR2 YFSETQ. In DNA, the CDR3 is TGCGCCAGCAGCTTGGTACAGAAGAACACTGAAGCTTTCTTT. Translating it yields CASSLVQKNTEAFF.